This entry is about one T cell receptor beta chain. As yet, its antigen is unknown. The donors were in the roughly 110-subject validation cohort; that cohort was separate from the roughly 730-subject first cohort. This table comes from immunoSEQ multiplex PCR, and its TCRdb copy is limited to in-frame clones, with some not included. The profile shows about 49,000 clones, about 90% of them singletons. The data derive from a study of cytomegalovirus exposure and HLA in healthy donors. Study context: Both the 120 or so validation repertoires and the roughly 700 first-cohort repertoires used the same platform, as reported by a later analysis. Study-wide findings and caveats: TCR beta chains numbering approximately 150 were designated cytomegalovirus-associated.

The CDR3 consists of 20 residues. Unmatched junction bases numbered 8, after V lost 0 bases and J lost 0 bases. Germline CDR1 and CDR2: LGHNT and FRNRAP. The sample consisted of PBMCs. The genes are TRBV12-5 and TRBJ2-1, with 13 bases matching TRBD2. This sequence was found in a man aged 18 to 35 in good health and CMV-seronegative. The CDR3 is CASGLVRGTSGKSSYNEQFF. In DNA, the CDR3 is TGTGCTAGTGGTTTGGTACGGGGGACTAGCGGGAAGAGCTCCTACAATGAGCAGTTCTTC.